One sample yielded the 26 T cell receptor beta chains listed below, sequenced in a study of a mutant IDH1 vaccine in newly diagnosed glioma. Described time point: week 35, safety follow-up. Doses consisted of 300 ug of mutant IDH1 20-mer peptide each, paired with topical imiquimod. The antigens for these receptors are not known. Assay: immunoSEQ multiplex PCR; the TCRdb copy retains only in-frame clones and omits some. The table lists approximately 44,000 clones, 76% of them singletons. The material was PBMCs, obtained from a glioma patient whose treatment included an IDH1 peptide vaccine. The receptors shown here come from a man in his forties with glioma.

The chain links TRBV18 to TRBJ2-7; tentatively, D is TRBD1 (6 bases). V was cut by 2 bases and J by 3 bases, with 8 bases left in between. The CDR3 has 13 amino acids. The germline V gene has CDR1 KGHSH and CDR2 LQKENI. In DNA, the CDR3 is TGTGCCAGCTCACCAGGGGGCAACTACGAGCAGTACGTC. Translating it yields CASSPGGNYEQYV.

This chain joins TRBV4-1 and TRBJ2-3; TRBD2 matches at 9 bases. CDR3 length: 16 residues. J was trimmed by 2 bases and V by 1 base; bases with no gene match: 4. Per germline, CDR1 MGHRA and CDR2 YSYEKL. The CDR3 DNA sequence: TGCGCCAGCAGCCAAGCTTTAGCGGGGGACACAGATACGCAGTATTTT. Translated: CASSQALAGDTDTQYF.

This clone appeared a few times. This chain uses TRBV19 with TRBJ2-7, with D perhaps matching TRBD1 or TRBD2 (5 bases each). Germline V gives CDR1 LNHDA, CDR2 SQIVND (reference sequence). Between the trimmed V and J ends, which lost 9 bases and 3 bases, there was a span of 15 bases. The CDR3 runs 13 residues. In DNA, the CDR3 is TGTGCCAGCAGACCGGGGCCCCACTACGAGCAGTACTTC. Translated, it gives CASRPGPHYEQYF.

The rearrangement uses TRBV25-1 and TRBJ2-5; D is unclear. V lost 1 base, J lost 2 bases, and 14 bases lay in between. CDR1 MGHDK and CDR2 SYGVNS come from the germline V gene. The CDR3 covers 16 residues. CDR3 sequence reads: CASSEWAGPPQETQYF. The CDR3 bases are TGTGCCAGCAGTGAATGGGCTGGACCGCCTCAAGAGACCCAGTACTTC.

The rearrangement uses TRBV25-1 and TRBJ2-1, with 8 bases aligning to TRBD2. This CDR3 region has 15 residues. Losses at the gene ends were 4 bases for V and 6 bases for J; bases not matched to a gene: 8. Germline CDR1 and CDR2: MGHDK and SYGVNS. CDR3 DNA sequence: TGTGCCAGCAGTGTTACACTAGCGGTTGGCAATGAGCAGTTCTTC. It encodes CASSVTLAVGNEQFF.

V gene TRBV5-1 combines with J gene TRBJ2-1; D perhaps matches TRBD2 (5 bases). The germline CDR1 and CDR2 sequences are SGHRS and YFSETQ. The CDR3 has 15 residues. V gave up 0 bases and J gave up 5 bases, with 12 bases separating them. The CDR3 is CASSLATGIDNEQFF. CDR3 bases: TGCGCCAGCAGCTTGGCCACGGGGATCGACAATGAGCAGTTCTTC.

This chain joins TRBV7-6 and TRBJ2-5, with TRBD2 matching 11 bases. V dropped 2 bases and J dropped 5; count of bases not matched to a gene: 7. The germline CDR1 and CDR2 sequences are SGHVS and FNYEAQ. The CDR3 has 16 amino acids. The CDR3 nucleotides read TGTGCCAGCAGCTTATCGCTAGCGGGAGGTACGGAGACCCAGTACTTC. Its protein product is CASSLSLAGGTETQYF.

The genes are TRBV19 and TRBJ2-4; D may be TRBD2 (7 bases). The CDR3 totals 14 residues. V lost 6 bases and J lost 1, with 10 bases in between. CDR1 LNHDA and CDR2 SQIVND come from the germline V gene (reference sequence). The CDR3 nucleotides are TGTGCCAGTAGGGGGGGGCTTGCCAAAAACATTCAGTACTTC. Its protein is CASRGGLAKNIQYF.

This chain connects TRBV6-6 to TRBJ1-2; D perhaps matches TRBD1 (5 bases). The germline V gene encodes CDR1 MNHNY and CDR2 SVGAGI (reference sequence). V lost 6 bases, J lost 7 bases, and 18 bases lay in between. The CDR3 extends over 14 amino acids. The CDR3 loop reads CASRAQGARTGYTF. CDR3 in DNA: TGTGCCAGCAGGGCACAAGGGGCTAGAACTGGCTACACCTTC.

This clone was detected a few times. This chain connects TRBV27 to TRBJ1-2; D not resolved. Germline V gene lookup returns CDR1 MNHEY and CDR2 SMNVEV (reference sequence). The length of the CDR3 is 15 residues. Trimming pared 5 bases from V and 4 bases from J, leaving 17 bases between. This CDR3 is CASSIGTPSIYGYTF. DNA for the CDR3: TGTGCCAGCAGTATTGGAACGCCATCTATCTATGGCTACACCTTC.

The chain has TRBV6-5 and TRBJ2-6; D not certain. This CDR3 contains 16 residues. V was shortened by 4 bases and J by 0 bases, with 10 bases between the two germline ends. In germline, CDR1 is MNHEY, CDR2 SVGAGI. The CDR3 DNA reads TGTGCCAGCAGTTTTAGGCCAGGCTCTGGGGCCAACGTCCTGACTTTC. Protein: CASSFRPGSGANVLTF.

This clone was found a few times. Other DNA sequences within the sample encode an identical CDR3. The gene calls are TRBV27 and TRBJ2-7; D is unclear. The V end was cut by 5 bases, the J end by 6 bases, with 20 bases between. The CDR3 consists of 15 residues. CDR1 and CDR2 from the germline V gene are MNHEY and SMNVEV (reference sequence). CDR3 bases: TGTGCCAGCAGTCCTACACAAACAGCCGTCGGCGAGCAGTACTTC. This gives the protein CASSPTQTAVGEQYF.

The chain employs TRBV6-1 and TRBJ2-3, with D possibly being TRBD2 (6 bases). CDR3 length: 15 residues. Germline values: CDR1 MNHNS, CDR2 SASEGT. The V gene lost 1 base and the J gene lost 1 base, with 9 bases spanning the gap. The CDR3 protein is CASSEVLAGTDTQYF. DNA for the CDR3: TGTGCCAGCAGTGAAGTACTAGCAGGCACAGATACGCAGTATTTT.

CDR3 residues: CASSQTVGANVLTF. The CDR3 DNA sequence: TGCGCCAGCAGCCAGACCGTTGGGGCCAACGTCCTGACTTTC. The chain joins TRBV5-1 to TRBJ2-6; D unresolved. Germline-derived CDR1 and CDR2 are SGHRS and YFSETQ. The CDR3 has 14 amino acids. V gave up 4 bases and J gave up 3 bases, with 8 bases separating them.

The chain has TRBV15 and TRBJ1-4; D not certain. The germline V gene encodes CDR1 LNHNV and CDR2 YYDKDF (reference sequence). The ends were cut back, 3 bases at V and 0 bases at J, with 8 bases in the middle. The CDR3 consists of 15 residues. CDR3 protein: CATSRDLATNEKLFF. In nucleotides, the CDR3 is TGTGCCACCAGCAGGGACCTTGCAACTAATGAAAAACTGTTTTTT.

The genes are TRBV2 and TRBJ2-5, with D hard to call. Germline V gene sequence: CDR1 SNHLY, CDR2 FYNNEI. V dropped 5 bases and J dropped 5 bases, with 6 bases sitting between them. The CDR3 is made up of 11 amino acids. CDR3 DNA sequence: TGTGCCAGCAGTTTCGGCGAGACCCAGTACTTC. Protein product: CASSFGETQYF.

V gene TRBV6-6 combines with J gene TRBJ2-3, with 7 positions matching TRBD1. CDR3 length: 16 amino acids. From germline, CDR1 is MNHNY and CDR2 SVGAGI (reference sequence). V lost 2 bases to trimming and J lost 4 bases; unmatched junction nucleotides: 9. The CDR3 protein is CASSYPQEDRSDTQYF. The CDR3 DNA follows: TGTGCCAGCAGTTACCCTCAGGAGGACAGGTCAGATACGCAGTATTTT.

This clone was detected once. The rearrangement joins TRBV7-9 to TRBJ2-5; 12 bases are shared with TRBD2. The CDR3 runs 16 residues. The junction had 5 bases not matched to a gene; V was cut back by 5 bases and J by 1 base. Per germline, CDR1 SEHNR and CDR2 FQNEAQ (reference sequence). The CDR3 sequence is CASSPWTSGTQETQYF. The CDR3, as DNA: TGTGCCAGCAGCCCATGGACTAGCGGGACCCAAGAGACCCAGTACTTC.

The chain links TRBV5-3 to TRBJ1-4, with TRBD1 matching over 7 bases. TRBV5-3 has ORF status, its function being uncertain. The CDR3 runs 14 residues. J was trimmed by 10 bases and V by 0 bases; bases with no gene match: 6. The CDR3 here is CARSLAQGSGKLFF. Here the CDR3 DNA reads TGTGCCAGAAGCTTGGCACAGGGGAGTGGAAAACTGTTTTTT.

The chain joins TRBV5-5 to TRBJ2-1; 8 bases match TRBD2. Trimming cost V 0 bases and J 4 bases; bases outside gene matches: 3. This CDR3 is 15 amino acids long. Germline V gene lookup returns CDR1 SGHKS and CDR2 YYEKEE (reference sequence). The CDR3 nucleotides read TGTGCCAGCAGCTTGGCTCAGCGGGGGTACAATGAGCAGTTCTTC. Protein sequence: CASSLAQRGYNEQFF.

The chain combines TRBV28 with TRBJ2-3; 7 nucleotides line up with TRBD1. The V gene's germline CDR1 is MDHEN and CDR2 SYDVKM. V lost 2 bases and J lost 3; bases outside the gene matches: 5. CDR3 length equals 15 residues. This CDR3 reads CASSLGDSSTDTQYF. DNA for the CDR3: TGTGCCAGCAGTTTAGGGGACAGTTCAACAGATACGCAGTATTTT.

This rearrangement joins TRBV19 to TRBJ1-5, with D possibly TRBD1 on 5 matching bases. Germline V lookup: CDR1 LNHDA, CDR2 SQIVND (reference sequence). The CDR3 has 15 amino acids. With 5 bases removed from V and 4 bases from J, the gap between germline ends came to 15 bases. CDR3 coding DNA: TGTGCCAGTAGTTTTTACTTTGACAGTAATCAGCCCCAGCATTTT. This sequence encodes CASSFYFDSNQPQHF.

The V call is TRBV29-1, the J call TRBJ2-7; 9 bases match TRBD1. Germline lookup yields CDR1 SQVTM and CDR2 ANQGSEA. The CDR3 sequence is 13 residues long. The junction had 5 bases not matched to a gene; V was cut back by 5 bases and J by 3 bases. In nucleotides, the CDR3 is TGCAGCGTTACTTGGACAGGGGTCTACGAGCAGTACTTC. It encodes CSVTWTGVYEQYF.

The gene calls are TRBV5-6 and TRBJ2-7; weak D call: TRBD1 (5 bases). CDR3 length: 15 amino acids. V was clipped by 3 bases and J by 3 bases, with 16 bases between them. Germline V gene lookup returns CDR1 SGHDT and CDR2 YYEEEE. Written as DNA, the CDR3 is TGTGCCAGCAGCTCCTCTGCCCTGGGGCGCTACGAGCAGTACTTC. Encoded protein: CASSSSALGRYEQYF.

The genes are TRBV11-3 and TRBJ2-7, with D maybe TRBD2 (6 bases). In germline, CDR1 is SGHNT, CDR2 YENEEA. V was shortened by 3 bases and J by 4 bases, with 10 bases between the two germline ends. The CDR3 totals 13 residues. This chain's CDR3 is CASSFGSRYEQYV. The DNA of the CDR3 is TGTGCCAGCAGCTTCGGGAGCAGGTACGAGCAGTACGTC.

This chain connects TRBV9 to TRBJ1-4; TRBD1 might be the D (6 bases). This CDR3 region has 14 residues. Germline CDR1 reads SGDLS; CDR2 reads YYNGEE. V lost 2 bases, J lost 5 bases, and 10 bases lay in between. The DNA for the CDR3 is TGTGCCAGCAGCGTGGGCGGGGGCAATGAAAAACTGTTTTTT. This sequence encodes CASSVGGGNEKLFF.